The present T cell receptor beta chain was sequenced within a study of cytomegalovirus exposure and HLA in healthy donors. Overall study: Per a later analysis, the 666 first-cohort and some 110 validation repertoires shared one platform.

This clone occurred once. Its antigen is unidentified. This CDR3 has 12 amino acids. Germline loops: CDR1 SQVTM, CDR2 ANQGSEA. V lost 7 bases, J lost 4 bases, and 11 bases lay in between. TCRdb keeps only in-frame clones here, not all; method: immunoSEQ multiplex PCR. This table holds 160,000 or so clones, 85% to 90% found once. Study-level points and caveats: The authors confirmed in vitro that a few CMV-associated chains were specific for CMV antigens.

The chain combines TRBV29-1 with TRBJ2-1, with D unresolved. The sequence came from a young man in good health and CMV-seronegative. The sequencing input was PBMCs. The DNA for the CDR3 is TGCAGCGCCATGGCCCCATACAATGAGCAGTTCTTC. This translates into CSAMAPYNEQFF.